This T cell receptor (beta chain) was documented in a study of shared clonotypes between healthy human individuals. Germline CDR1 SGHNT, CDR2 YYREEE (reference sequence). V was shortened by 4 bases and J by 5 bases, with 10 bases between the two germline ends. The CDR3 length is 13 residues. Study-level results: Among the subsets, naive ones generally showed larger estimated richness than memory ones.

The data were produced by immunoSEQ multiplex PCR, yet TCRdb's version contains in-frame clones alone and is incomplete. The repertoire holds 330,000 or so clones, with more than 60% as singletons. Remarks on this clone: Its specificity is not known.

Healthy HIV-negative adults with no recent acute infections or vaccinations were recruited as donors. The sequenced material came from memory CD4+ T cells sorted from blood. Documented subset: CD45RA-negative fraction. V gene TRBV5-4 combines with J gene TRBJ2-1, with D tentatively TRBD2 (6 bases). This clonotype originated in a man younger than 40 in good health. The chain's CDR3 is CASSTTSHNEQFF. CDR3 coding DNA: TGTGCCAGCAGCACAACTAGCCACAATGAGCAGTTCTTC.